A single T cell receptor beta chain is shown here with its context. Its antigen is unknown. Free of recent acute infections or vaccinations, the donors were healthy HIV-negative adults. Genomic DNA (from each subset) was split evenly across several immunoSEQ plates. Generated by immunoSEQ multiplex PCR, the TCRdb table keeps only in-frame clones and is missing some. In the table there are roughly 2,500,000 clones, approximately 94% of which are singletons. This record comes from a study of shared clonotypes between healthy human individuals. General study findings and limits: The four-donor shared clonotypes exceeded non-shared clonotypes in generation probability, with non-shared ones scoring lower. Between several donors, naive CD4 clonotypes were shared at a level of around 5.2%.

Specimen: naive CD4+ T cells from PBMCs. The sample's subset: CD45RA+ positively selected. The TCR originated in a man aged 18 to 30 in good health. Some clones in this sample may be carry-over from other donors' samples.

The CDR3 coding sequence is TGTGCCAGCAGCGTAGATGGGGGGCCCTACTACAATGAGCAGTTCTTC. Its translation is CASSVDGGPYYNEQFF. The chain combines TRBV9 with TRBJ2-1; tentatively, D is TRBD1 or TRBD2 (6 bases each). Germline V gene sequence: CDR1 SGDLS, CDR2 YYNGEE. Trimming removed 0 bases at V and 3 bases at J, with 13 bases between. CDR3 size: 16 residues.